The rows below give T cell receptor beta chains drawn from one sample of a study of blood T cell repertoires in COVID-19. The table came from immunoSEQ multiplex PCR; TCRdb's copy has only in-frame clones and leaves some out. The sample lists about 220,000 clones; around 84% were seen once. The sequenced sample was peripheral blood. The origin of the receptors is a woman between 55 and 75 years old who had recovered from COVID-19. Both conserved end residues are part of each CDR3. A D gene is named only where the DNA matches it firmly. Clone size appears in some rows only: once, few, many, or a class for an expanded clone.

TRBD1 | once | TRBJ1-1 | TRBV5-1 | TGCGCCAGCGCCCCCAGGGCGACAGGGGGCGGCTTTAGAACTGAAGCTTTCTTT | CASAPRATGGGFRTEAFF
TRBD1 | . | TRBJ2-7 | TRBV5-1 | TGCGCCAGCAGCTTCTCGACAGGGTGGGTCTACGAGCAGTACTTC | CASSFSTGWVYEQYF
. | . | TRBJ1-2 | TRBV30 | TGTGCCTGGAGCGTGGACACAGCCTACTATGGCTACACCTTC | CAWSVDTAYYGYTF
TRBD1 | . | TRBJ1-4 | TRBV10-3 | TGTGCCATCAGGGGACAGGGGGAAAATGAAAAACTGTTTTTT | CAIRGQGENEKLFF
TRBD2 | . | TRBJ2-1 | TRBV10-3 | TGTGCCATCAGTGAGACTAGCGGGGGAGCCCTTAATGAGCAGTTCTTC | CAISETSGGALNEQFF
. | . | TRBJ2-3 | TRBV3-1/TRBV3-2 | TGTGCCAGCAGCCAAGGGGGGCTCCCCGGGACAGATACGCAGTATTTT | CASSQGGLPGTDTQYF
. | once | TRBJ2-7 | TRBV19 | TGTGCCAGTAGTATCGTCGGGGACTCCTACGAGCAGTACTTC | CASSIVGDSYEQYF
. | . | TRBJ1-5 | TRBV18 | TGTGCCAGCTCACCTGTTCGGGAATTCGGTCCCCAGCATTTT | CASSPVREFGPQHF
. | . | TRBJ2-3 | TRBV4-3 | TGCGCCAGCAGCCAAGTGGGGCCCCCCGCTACGCAGTATTTT | CASSQVGPPATQYF
TRBD1 | . | TRBJ2-7 | TRBV5-4 | TGTGCCAGCAGCCGGGACAGCCGCTACGAGCAGTACTTC | CASSRDSRYEQYF
TRBD1 | . | TRBJ2-3 | TRBV29-1 | TGCAGCGTTGATCGGACAGGGGGCTTCACAGATACGCAGTATTTT | CSVDRTGGFTDTQYF
. | . | TRBJ2-1 | TRBV3-1/TRBV3-2 | TGTGCCAGCAGCGTGACTATTCGCTCCTACAATGAGCAGTTCTTC | CASSVTIRSYNEQFF
. | . | TRBJ2-7 | TRBV7-9 | TGTGCCAGCAGCCCCCTCATTGTTGCCGCGAATGTCCCCGAGCAGTACTTC | CASSPLIVAANVPEQYF
. | . | TRBJ2-7 | TRBV28 | TGTGCCAGCAGCCCCGGGGCAGGGGACTCCTACGAGCAGTACTTC | CASSPGAGDSYEQYF
. | . | TRBJ2-2 | TRBV9 | TGTGCCAGCAGCCGGGACTTCGCGAACACCGGGGAGCTGTTTTTT | CASSRDFANTGELFF
TRBD1 | . | TRBJ2-7 | TRBV5-4 | TGTGCCAGCAGCTTGGACCCGGGACAGGTCGACGAGCAGTACTTC | CASSLDPGQVDEQYF
. | . | TRBJ2-1 | TRBV11-1 | TGTGCCAGCAGCTTCGGCGGGGGCCCATACAATGAGCAGTTCTTC | CASSFGGGPYNEQFF
TRBD1 | . | TRBJ2-2 | TRBV15 | TGTGCCACCAGCAGAACCCGGGACAGTAACACCGGGGAGCTGTTTTTT | CATSRTRDSNTGELFF
TRBD2 | . | TRBJ2-7 | TRBV5-1 | TGCGCCAGCAGCTTGGGACTAGCGGGTCCCCTTTACGAGCAGTACTTC | CASSLGLAGPLYEQYF
TRBD1 | . | TRBJ1-2 | TRBV18 | TGTGCCAGCTCCCTTAATACAGGGGGCAACTATGGCTACACCTTC | CASSLNTGGNYGYTF
TRBD1 | . | TRBJ2-2 | TRBV4-1 | TGCGCCAGCGCCGACAGGGGGTTGGTCACCGGGGAGCTGTTTTTT | CASADRGLVTGELFF
. | once | TRBJ1-4 | TRBV4-2 | TGTGCCAGCAGCCAAGAACTCAATGAAAAACTGTTTTTT | CASSQELNEKLFF
TRBD1 | . | TRBJ1-1 | TRBV5-1 | TGCGCCAGCAGCCTGGAGACAGGGGGTTGGACTGAAGCTTTCTTT | CASSLETGGWTEAFF
. | . | TRBJ2-5 | TRBV2 | TGTGCCAGCAGTGACCTGGCGGGGGAGACCCAGTACTTC | CASSDLAGETQYF
. | . | TRBJ1-5 | TRBV19 | TGTGCCAGTAATAGCTGGGGGCACAATCAGCCCCAGCATTTT | CASNSWGHNQPQHF
. | . | TRBJ2-2 | TRBV11-3 | TGTGCCAGCAGCTTAGGAGGCTTGGCGACAGAGAGGACCGGGGAGCTGTTTTTT | CASSLGGLATERTGELFF
TRBD1 | . | TRBJ2-2 | TRBV24-1 | TGTGCCACCAGTGATTCGGGCAGGGGGTCCACCGGGGAGCTGTTTTTT | CATSDSGRGSTGELFF
. | . | TRBJ2-3 | TRBV7-9 | TGTGCCAGCAGCCAACGCCAGGGGCTGAGCACAGATACGCAGTATTTT | CASSQRQGLSTDTQYF
. | . | TRBJ1-3 | TRBV7-9 | TGTGCCAGCAGCCCCCCGAGCGGAAACACCATATATTTT | CASSPPSGNTIYF
. | . | TRBJ2-3 | TRBV5-4 | TGTGCCAGCAGCTTACCGACTAGCACAGATACGCAGTATTTT | CASSLPTSTDTQYF
. | . | TRBJ2-1 | TRBV7-9 | TGTGCCAGCAGCTCCTGGGGGGACAGACTGTCGAATGAGCAGTTCTTC | CASSSWGDRLSNEQFF
. | . | TRBJ1-1 | TRBV2 | TGTGCCAGCAGTAGGTTAGGGGCGCATACTGAAGCTTTCTTT | CASSRLGAHTEAFF
. | . | TRBJ2-4 | TRBV13 | TGTGCCAGCAGCTCACAGGTCCTAGCCAAAAACATTCAGTACTTC | CASSSQVLAKNIQYF
. | . | TRBJ1-1 | TRBV12-3/TRBV12-4 | TGTGCCAGCAGTTTAACGGGTAGCACTGAAGCTTTCTTT | CASSLTGSTEAFF
. | . | TRBJ1-4 | TRBV10-3 | TGTGCCATCAGTGAGGGGGGGTTTGTTGAAAAACTGTTTTTT | CAISEGGFVEKLFF
TRBD2 | . | TRBJ2-2 | TRBV3-1/TRBV3-2 | TGTGCCAGCAGCGTGGCGGGGGGCTCCGTTGGCGGGGAGCTGTTTTTT | CASSVAGGSVGGELFF
. | . | TRBJ1-1 | TRBV6-1 | TGTGCCAGCGAACGAGCAGGGGCACTGAACACTGAAGCTTTCTTT | CASERAGALNTEAFF
. | once | TRBJ1-4 | TRBV5-1 | TGCGCCAGCAGTCGAGGGGGGGTTAATGAAAAACTGTTTTTT | CASSRGGVNEKLFF
TRBD1 | . | TRBJ1-5 | TRBV2 | TGTGCCAGCAGTCCAGACAGGGGCGCTCAGCCCCAGCATTTT | CASSPDRGAQPQHF
TRBD1 | . | TRBJ1-2 | TRBV6-2/TRBV6-3 | TGTGCCAGCAGTTACTTTTTTCATGGACAGGGCAACTATGGCTACACCTTC | CASSYFFHGQGNYGYTF
TRBD2 | . | TRBJ2-7 | TRBV29-1 | TGCAGCGTTGAGCTAGCGGGGGGCGAGCAGTACTTC | CSVELAGGEQYF
. | . | TRBJ2-2 | TRBV10-3 | TGTGCCATCAGGCTAGGCACGGCGGGGGAGCTGTTTTTT | CAIRLGTAGELFF
. | . | TRBJ1-2 | TRBV3-1/TRBV3-2 | TGTGCCAGCAGCCAATCAGGGGAGGGCATTCGAGGTGGCTACACCTTC | CASSQSGEGIRGGYTF
. | . | TRBJ2-7 | TRBV18 | TGTGCCAGCTCACCCACGACGGGTTACTCCTACGAGCAGTACTTC | CASSPTTGYSYEQYF
TRBD1 | . | TRBJ2-7 | TRBV18 | TGTGCCAGCTCACCGGCCGGGACAGGGTGGTACGAGCAGTACTTC | CASSPAGTGWYEQYF
. | . | TRBJ2-4 | TRBV19 | TGTGCCAGTAGTTCCGGGACTTGGAAAAAAAACATTCAGTACTTC | CASSSGTWKKNIQYF